Listed below are T cell receptor beta chains from one sample, sequenced in a study of shared clonotypes between healthy human individuals. Some clones are missing from TCRdb's copy, which holds only in-frame ones; the method was immunoSEQ multiplex PCR. The profile covers approximately 1,000,000 clones, with 78% appearing a single time and approximately 0.56% taken by the ten largest. The specimen was memory CD4+ T cells from PBMCs. These receptors all stem from a young man in good health. Some clones in this sample may be carry-over from other donors' samples. Each CDR3 is given with its conserved first and last residue. Fields, in order: V gene, clone size, J gene, D gene, CDR3 DNA, CDR3 protein. The D gene is left open where the match is weak. Clone size is stated in some rows and not others, as once, few, many or a class when expanded.

V gene: TRBV5-4; clone size: NA; J gene: TRBJ2-7; D gene: TRBD1; CDR3 DNA: TGTGCCAGCAGCTCACAGGGGGGCAGGTACGAGCAGTACTTC; CDR3 protein: CASSSQGGRYEQYF
V gene: TRBV30; clone size: NA; J gene: TRBJ1-5; D gene: NA; CDR3 DNA: TGTGCCTGGAGTAGGGGGGGTGGTCAGCCCCAGCATTTT; CDR3 protein: CAWSRGGGQPQHF
V gene: TRBV19; clone size: once; J gene: TRBJ1-2; D gene: TRBD1; CDR3 DNA: TGTGCCAGTAGTAAATGGGACAGGAGCCCCTATGGCTACACCTTC; CDR3 protein: CASSKWDRSPYGYTF
V gene: TRBV30; clone size: NA; J gene: TRBJ1-1; D gene: NA; CDR3 DNA: TGTGCCTGGAGTCGTGGGGGAGGTGAAGCTTTCTTT; CDR3 protein: CAWSRGGGEAFF
V gene: TRBV5-1; clone size: NA; J gene: TRBJ1-4; D gene: NA; CDR3 DNA: TGCGCCAGCAGCCTTACCGTAGGGGGTGAAAAACTGTTTTTT; CDR3 protein: CASSLTVGGEKLFF
V gene: TRBV18; clone size: NA; J gene: TRBJ2-2; D gene: TRBD2; CDR3 DNA: TGTGCCAGCTCACCGGGACTAGCGGGAGTAAAAACCGGGGAGCTGTTTTTT; CDR3 protein: CASSPGLAGVKTGELFF
V gene: TRBV19; clone size: NA; J gene: TRBJ1-4; D gene: TRBD1; CDR3 DNA: TGTGCCAGTAGTATATTACAGGGGGATGAAAAACTGTTTTTT; CDR3 protein: CASSILQGDEKLFF
V gene: TRBV5-4; clone size: NA; J gene: TRBJ1-1; D gene: NA; CDR3 DNA: TGTGCCAGCAGCCCCCGGGGGGGCCTCGCTGAAGCTTTCTTT; CDR3 protein: CASSPRGGLAEAFF
V gene: TRBV28; clone size: NA; J gene: TRBJ2-1; D gene: TRBD2; CDR3 DNA: TGTGCCAGCAGTTCCCCAGGGACTAGCGGCGAGCAGTTCTTC; CDR3 protein: CASSSPGTSGEQFF
V gene: TRBV6-5; clone size: NA; J gene: TRBJ1-5; D gene: TRBD1; CDR3 DNA: TGTGCCAGCAGTTCCGGACAGGCCCCCTCCAATCAGCCCCAGCATTTT; CDR3 protein: CASSSGQAPSNQPQHF
V gene: TRBV6-5; clone size: NA; J gene: TRBJ1-1; D gene: NA; CDR3 DNA: TGTGCCAGCAGTTATGTACGCTCCACTGAAGCTTTCTTT; CDR3 protein: CASSYVRSTEAFF
V gene: TRBV20-1; clone size: once; J gene: TRBJ2-3; D gene: NA; CDR3 DNA: TGCAGTGCCGGCCAAGGAGATACGCAGTATTTT; CDR3 protein: CSAGQGDTQYF
V gene: TRBV9; clone size: NA; J gene: TRBJ2-2; D gene: NA; CDR3 DNA: TGTGCCAGCGGACGGGGATGGGGTAACACCGGGGAGCTGTTTTTT; CDR3 protein: CASGRGWGNTGELFF
V gene: TRBV27; clone size: few; J gene: TRBJ2-2; D gene: NA; CDR3 DNA: TGTGCCAGCAGTTTATCGCCGCAGGGACGAACCGGGGAGCTGTTTTTT; CDR3 protein: CASSLSPQGRTGELFF
V gene: TRBV27; clone size: NA; J gene: TRBJ2-2; D gene: NA; CDR3 DNA: TGTGCCAGCAGTTTAAATGGGCACGGGGAGCTGTTTTTT; CDR3 protein: CASSLNGHGELFF
V gene: TRBV2; clone size: NA; J gene: TRBJ2-7; D gene: NA; CDR3 DNA: TGTGCCAGCATAATTAGTCTAGTTCGGTACGAGCAGTACTTC; CDR3 protein: CASIISLVRYEQYF
V gene: TRBV6-5; clone size: NA; J gene: TRBJ2-7; D gene: NA; CDR3 DNA: TGTGCCAGCAGTTTAGGAGGCGGCGACGAGCAGTACTTC; CDR3 protein: CASSLGGGDEQYF
V gene: TRBV5-1; clone size: NA; J gene: TRBJ1-1; D gene: TRBD1; CDR3 DNA: TGCGCCAGCAGCGAGGGACAGCGGATTAACACTGAAGCTTTCTTT; CDR3 protein: CASSEGQRINTEAFF
V gene: TRBV6-1; clone size: NA; J gene: TRBJ1-1; D gene: TRBD1; CDR3 DNA: TGTGCCAGCAGTCCCCACGGACAGGGTACCACTGAAGCTTTCTTT; CDR3 protein: CASSPHGQGTTEAFF
V gene: TRBV28; clone size: many; J gene: TRBJ1-5; D gene: NA; CDR3 DNA: TGTGCCAGCAGGGGGTCTGGGCAGCCCCAGCATTTT; CDR3 protein: CASRGSGQPQHF
V gene: TRBV14; clone size: NA; J gene: TRBJ2-7; D gene: NA; CDR3 DNA: TGTGCCAGCAGCCGACGGGGCTACTCCTACGAGCAGTACTTC; CDR3 protein: CASSRRGYSYEQYF
V gene: TRBV7-2; clone size: NA; J gene: TRBJ2-5; D gene: TRBD1; CDR3 DNA: TGTGCCAGCAGCCCGACAGGGGTAGGAGAGACCCAGTACTTC; CDR3 protein: CASSPTGVGETQYF
V gene: TRBV9; clone size: NA; J gene: TRBJ2-1; D gene: NA; CDR3 DNA: TGTGCCAGCAGCGTTAGGACGGGCTCAACGGGCAATGAGCAGTTCTTC; CDR3 protein: CASSVRTGSTGNEQFF
V gene: TRBV28; clone size: NA; J gene: TRBJ1-2; D gene: NA; CDR3 DNA: TGTGCCAGCGGAGGACAGTTCTATGGCTACACCTTC; CDR3 protein: CASGGQFYGYTF
V gene: TRBV11-1; clone size: NA; J gene: TRBJ2-3; D gene: TRBD2; CDR3 DNA: TGTGCCAGCAGCTTTCTAGCGGGAGCCCCCGATACGCAGTATTTT; CDR3 protein: CASSFLAGAPDTQYF
V gene: TRBV30; clone size: NA; J gene: TRBJ2-7; D gene: TRBD1; CDR3 DNA: TGTGCCTGGAGTCGACAGGGAAACTACGAGCAGTACTTC; CDR3 protein: CAWSRQGNYEQYF
V gene: TRBV28; clone size: NA; J gene: TRBJ2-5; D gene: NA; CDR3 DNA: TGTGCCAGCAGTTTAGGGCAGGGGGAGACCCAGTACTTC; CDR3 protein: CASSLGQGETQYF
V gene: TRBV4-1; clone size: NA; J gene: TRBJ1-1; D gene: TRBD1; CDR3 DNA: TGCGCCAGCAGCCAAGTCCGAAACAGGGGAAAGAACACTGAAGCTTTCTTT; CDR3 protein: CASSQVRNRGKNTEAFF
V gene: TRBV6-4; clone size: many; J gene: TRBJ2-2; D gene: TRBD2; CDR3 DNA: TGTGCCAGCAGTGACCTGGGAGGGTCGGACACCGGGGAGCTGTTTTTT; CDR3 protein: CASSDLGGSDTGELFF
V gene: TRBV5-1; clone size: NA; J gene: TRBJ1-2; D gene: TRBD1; CDR3 DNA: TGCGCCAGCAGCTCGGTGACAGGGGGCTACACCTTC; CDR3 protein: CASSSVTGGYTF
V gene: TRBV10-3; clone size: NA; J gene: TRBJ1-1; D gene: NA; CDR3 DNA: TGTGCCATCAGTGAGTCAGGTGGTGAAGCTTTCTTT; CDR3 protein: CAISESGGEAFF
V gene: TRBV7-2; clone size: NA; J gene: TRBJ2-5; D gene: NA; CDR3 DNA: TGTGCCAGCAGCTTTTTGGCAGAGACCCAGTACTTC; CDR3 protein: CASSFLAETQYF
V gene: TRBV29-1; clone size: NA; J gene: TRBJ1-2; D gene: NA; CDR3 DNA: TGCAGCGTTGAAGATCTGACCCAGGGAGGCTATGGCTACACCTTC; CDR3 protein: CSVEDLTQGGYGYTF
V gene: TRBV7-9; clone size: NA; J gene: TRBJ2-3; D gene: NA; CDR3 DNA: TGTGCCAGCAGCCTCCTTGGCGGGGTGGATACGCAGTATTTT; CDR3 protein: CASSLLGGVDTQYF
V gene: TRBV18; clone size: NA; J gene: TRBJ1-1; D gene: NA; CDR3 DNA: TGTGCCAGCTCACCACGGGGGGATTATATGAACACTGAAGCTTTCTTT; CDR3 protein: CASSPRGDYMNTEAFF
V gene: TRBV7-9; clone size: NA; J gene: TRBJ1-1; D gene: TRBD1; CDR3 DNA: TGTGCCAGCGGGACAGACTCCGGAGGACGGGCTTTCTTT; CDR3 protein: CASGTDSGGRAFF
V gene: TRBV28; clone size: NA; J gene: TRBJ2-7; D gene: NA; CDR3 DNA: TGTGCCAGCAGTTTAGGGGGAGGGGGCGCCGTTTACGAGCAGTACTTC; CDR3 protein: CASSLGGGGAVYEQYF
V gene: TRBV5-6; clone size: NA; J gene: TRBJ2-2; D gene: NA; CDR3 DNA: TGTGCCAGCAGCTTTGAATGGGATACCGGGGAGCTGTTTTTT; CDR3 protein: CASSFEWDTGELFF
V gene: TRBV11-2; clone size: NA; J gene: TRBJ2-1; D gene: NA; CDR3 DNA: TGTGCCAGCAGCTTTTTTGAGGGAACTGAGCAGTTCTTC; CDR3 protein: CASSFFEGTEQFF
V gene: TRBV5-1; clone size: NA; J gene: TRBJ1-4; D gene: NA; CDR3 DNA: TGCGCCAGCAGCCCAGGACCAACTAATGAAAAACTGTTTTTT; CDR3 protein: CASSPGPTNEKLFF
V gene: TRBV7-6; clone size: NA; J gene: TRBJ2-6; D gene: TRBD1; CDR3 DNA: TGTGCCAGCAGCCCACGGACAGGGAAAACCCCTGGGGCCAACGTCCTGACTTTC; CDR3 protein: CASSPRTGKTPGANVLTF
V gene: TRBV21-1; clone size: NA; J gene: TRBJ2-3; D gene: NA; CDR3 DNA: TGTGCCAGCGGCCCCACTAGGGCCCCGGGCACAGATACGCAGTATTTT; CDR3 protein: CASGPTRAPGTDTQYF
V gene: TRBV10-3; clone size: NA; J gene: TRBJ1-1; D gene: NA; CDR3 DNA: TGTGCCATCAGAGCGCCAGACGAGAGGGCTTTCTTT; CDR3 protein: CAIRAPDERAFF
V gene: TRBV5-4; clone size: few; J gene: TRBJ2-7; D gene: NA; CDR3 DNA: TGTGCCAGCAGCTTGGGACAGGTGTACTACGAGCAGTACTTC; CDR3 protein: CASSLGQVYYEQYF
V gene: TRBV19; clone size: few; J gene: TRBJ1-2; D gene: TRBD1; CDR3 DNA: TGTGCCAGTAGTATTACGGCAGGGGGAAACTATGGCTACACCTTC; CDR3 protein: CASSITAGGNYGYTF
V gene: TRBV10-3; clone size: many; J gene: TRBJ1-5; D gene: NA; CDR3 DNA: TGTGCCATCAGTGAGTCGTGGGGGGCGAATCAGCCCCAGCATTTT; CDR3 protein: CAISESWGANQPQHF
V gene: TRBV19; clone size: NA; J gene: TRBJ2-7; D gene: NA; CDR3 DNA: TGTGCCAGTAGTATCCGTTCCCGAAACTCCTACGAGCAGTACTTC; CDR3 protein: CASSIRSRNSYEQYF
V gene: TRBV11-2; clone size: NA; J gene: TRBJ1-1; D gene: NA; CDR3 DNA: TGTGCCAGCAGCCTAACCAGCGGGTCCGGGGGCACTGAAGCTTTCTTT; CDR3 protein: CASSLTSGSGGTEAFF
V gene: TRBV27; clone size: NA; J gene: TRBJ2-7; D gene: TRBD2; CDR3 DNA: TGTGCCAGCAGTTTTAAGGATCCGGGACTAGCGGGGTACCCCTACGAGCAGTACTTC; CDR3 protein: CASSFKDPGLAGYPYEQYF
V gene: TRBV7-9; clone size: NA; J gene: TRBJ2-1; D gene: NA; CDR3 DNA: TGTGCCAGCACCAAGGACGGACCCCTCAATGAGCAGTTCTTC; CDR3 protein: CASTKDGPLNEQFF
V gene: TRBV6-1; clone size: NA; J gene: TRBJ2-7; D gene: TRBD1; CDR3 DNA: TGTGCCAGCAGGGAAACGGGACAGGGTTTAGGGCAGTACTTC; CDR3 protein: CASRETGQGLGQYF
V gene: TRBV14; clone size: once; J gene: TRBJ2-1; D gene: TRBD2; CDR3 DNA: TGTGCCAGCAGCCAAGTACTCGCGGGAGTCTATGAGCAGTTCTTC; CDR3 protein: CASSQVLAGVYEQFF
V gene: TRBV27; clone size: NA; J gene: TRBJ2-2; D gene: NA; CDR3 DNA: TGTGCCAGCAGTTCACATAAGGGGACCGGGGAGCTGTTTTTT; CDR3 protein: CASSSHKGTGELFF
V gene: TRBV7-9; clone size: NA; J gene: TRBJ2-1; D gene: NA; CDR3 DNA: TGTGCCAGCAGCTTAGCGCCTACTAATTACTACAATGAGCAGTTCTTC; CDR3 protein: CASSLAPTNYYNEQFF
V gene: TRBV28; clone size: NA; J gene: TRBJ1-1; D gene: NA; CDR3 DNA: TGTGCCAGCAGTTCCCTAACCACAAACGTTGAAGCTTTCTTT; CDR3 protein: CASSSLTTNVEAFF
V gene: TRBV7-6; clone size: NA; J gene: TRBJ2-6; D gene: NA; CDR3 DNA: TGTGCCAGCAGCTCACTCGGTTGGACTGGGGCCAACGTCCTGACTTTC; CDR3 protein: CASSSLGWTGANVLTF
V gene: TRBV11-1; clone size: NA; J gene: TRBJ2-5; D gene: NA; CDR3 DNA: TGTGCCAGCAGCCGCCGCATGACTACTATACAAGAGACCCAGTACTTC; CDR3 protein: CASSRRMTTIQETQYF
V gene: TRBV5-1; clone size: NA; J gene: TRBJ2-3; D gene: TRBD2; CDR3 DNA: TGCGCCAGCAGCCTCGGACTAGCGGGAGCCAACACAGATACGCAGTATTTT; CDR3 protein: CASSLGLAGANTDTQYF
V gene: TRBV5-1; clone size: NA; J gene: TRBJ1-2; D gene: NA; CDR3 DNA: TGCGCCAGCAGCTTGGGCCCCGGACAACTTAACTATGGCTACACCTTC; CDR3 protein: CASSLGPGQLNYGYTF
V gene: TRBV7-2; clone size: NA; J gene: TRBJ2-5; D gene: TRBD2; CDR3 DNA: TGTGCCAGCAGCTTAGTTGGGGCGGGAGGGGGTGAGACCCAGTACTTC; CDR3 protein: CASSLVGAGGGETQYF